Presented here are 14 T cell receptor beta chains from one specimen sequenced in a study of shared clonotypes between healthy human individuals. Profiling relied on immunoSEQ multiplex PCR, and the TCRdb table lists in-frame clones only, not all of them. The table has roughly 640,000 clones, 95% to 98% seen once. Sequencing was carried out using naive CD4+ T cells sorted from blood. As to subset: CD45RA+ positively selected. Receptors originate from a woman in her 30s in good health.

The chain is built from TRBV18 and TRBJ2-1; D unclear. V lost 0 bases and J lost 3, with 21 bases in between. CDR3 size: 19 residues. Germline CDR1 KGHSH, CDR2 LQKENI. CDR3 region: CASSPPSHSRISSYNEQFF. The CDR3 nucleotides are TGTGCCAGCTCACCACCATCGCACAGCCGTATAAGCAGCTACAATGAGCAGTTCTTC.

The sample holds one count of this clone. V gene TRBV27 combines with J gene TRBJ1-3; D uncertain. This CDR3 has 15 amino acids. Germline V CDR1 and CDR2: MNHEY, SMNVEV (reference sequence). Trimming shortened V by 6 bases and J by 4 bases, and 16 bases separated the two germline ends. The CDR3 DNA sequence: TGTGCCAGCAGAAACTCGGGAACAACCGGAAACACCATATATTTT. It codes for CASRNSGTTGNTIYF.

The DNA of the CDR3 is TGTGCCAGCCGAATCAGCGCCAATGAGCAGTTCTTC. Amino acids: CASRISANEQFF. V usage is TRBV2 and J usage is TRBJ2-1; no definite D call. Germline assignment: CDR1 SNHLY and CDR2 FYNNEI. V shed 8 bases and J shed 6 bases, with 11 bases lying between them. The CDR3 has 12 amino acids.

J is TRBJ2-5 and V is TRBV11-2, with D unclear. TRBJ2-7 explains the end of the DNA better; the J call may be wrong. Germline V CDR1 and CDR2: SGHAT, FQNNGV. There are 14 residues in the CDR3. The CDR3 nucleotides read TGTGCCAGCAGCTACACCTCGGGCACCTACGAGCAGTACTTC. Its protein is CASSYTSGTYEQYF.

The V call is TRBV28, the J call TRBJ1-1; no definite D call. The CDR3 length is 14 residues. Trimming left V 5 bases short and J 3 bases short, with 13 bases between. Germline CDR1 MDHEN, CDR2 SYDVKM. CDR3 in amino acids: CASSPAGLDTEAFF. CDR3 nucleotides: TGTGCCAGCAGTCCCGCGGGCCTGGACACTGAAGCTTTCTTT.

The chain uses TRBV5-8 and TRBJ1-2, with D possibly TRBD1 on 6 matching bases. V was clipped by 3 bases and J by 8 bases, with 17 bases between them. This CDR3 has 14 residues. In germline, CDR1 is SGHTS, CDR2 YDEGEE. The CDR3 DNA sequence: TGTGCCAGCAGCTCCTCTAAGTGGGGGCGAGGCTACACCTTC. This codes for CASSSSKWGRGYTF.

The gene calls are TRBV7-9 and TRBJ2-2; 7 bases line up with TRBD2. Germline trimming cut 4 bases from V and 5 bases from J; bases unmatched to any gene: 13. In germline, CDR1 is SEHNR, CDR2 FQNEAQ (reference sequence). The CDR3 sequence is 17 residues long. The CDR3 coding sequence is TGTGCCAGCAGCTCCATGGAGCCTACTAGCGAAACCGGGGAGCTGTTTTTT. As protein: CASSSMEPTSETGELFF. Complete variable domain (other parts from reference TRBV7-9 and TRBJ2-2): DTGVSQNPRHKITKRGQNVTFRCDPISEHNRLYWYRQTLGQGPEFLTYFQNEAQLEKSRLLSDRFSAERPKGSFSTLEIQRTEQGDSAMYLCASSSMEPTSETGELFFGEGSRLTVL.

The chain has TRBV5-8 and TRBJ2-5, with D perhaps TRBD1 or TRBD2 (5 bases each). This CDR3 is 12 amino acids long. The germline V and J ends were trimmed by 1 base and 13 bases, with 14 bases remaining between them. Germline V gene data show CDR1 as SGHTS and CDR2 as YDEGEE. The DNA for the CDR3 is TGTGCCAGCAGCTTGCTAAGGACGGGACGGTACTTC. As protein: CASSLLRTGRYF.

The chain employs TRBV7-3 and TRBJ2-2; a weak D match, TRBD2 (6 bases). The V gene's germline CDR1 is SGHTA and CDR2 FQGTGA. This CDR3 has 16 amino acids. The V gene lost 2 bases and the J gene lost 1 base, with 11 bases spanning the gap. CDR3 residues: CASSLGGTVNTGELFF. As DNA, the CDR3 is TGTGCCAGCAGCTTAGGGGGGACTGTGAACACCGGGGAGCTGTTTTTT. The variable domain in full, with the rest retrieved from reference TRBV7-3 and TRBJ2-2, is GAGVSQTPSNKVTEKGKYVELRCDPISGHTALYWYRQSLGQGPEFLIYFQGTGAADDSGLPNDRFFAVRPEGSVSTLKIQRTERGDSAVYLCASSLGGTVNTGELFFGEGSRLTVL.

V is TRBV6-1 and J is TRBJ2-5; 7 nucleotides match TRBD2. With 10 bases clipped from V and 3 bases from J, the junction kept 8 bases outside the gene matches. The V gene's germline CDR1 is MNHNS and CDR2 SASEGT. The CDR3 covers 13 residues. In DNA, the CDR3 is TGTGCCACCCCGGGACTATACAAAGAGACCCAGTACTTC. Residues: CATPGLYKETQYF.

This clone came up once. This sequence joins TRBV11-1 and TRBJ1-4; D gene uncertain. The CDR3 is 16 residues long. Trimming took 3 bases from V and 0 from J, leaving 11 bases between them. CDR1 is SGHAT, CDR2 FQDESV, per germline (reference sequence). The CDR3 sequence is CASSLVPSSTNEKLFF. DNA of the CDR3: TGTGCCAGCAGCTTGGTGCCTTCCTCAACTAATGAAAAACTGTTTTTT. Combining the CDR3 with reference TRBV11-1 and TRBJ1-4 gives the whole variable domain EAEVAQSPRYKITEKSQAVAFWCDPISGHATLYWYRQILGQGPELLVQFQDESVVDDSQLPKDRFSAERLKGVDSTLKIQPAELGDSAMYLCASSLVPSSTNEKLFFGSGTQLSVL.

V usage is TRBV28 and J usage is TRBJ1-6, with D perhaps TRBD1 (5 bases). The CDR3 contains 15 residues. Germline assignment: CDR1 MDHEN and CDR2 SYDVKM. Trimming left V 3 bases short and J 8 bases short, with 14 bases between. CDR3 DNA: TGTGCCAGCAGTTTCGCGCAGGGTCGTTATTCACCCCTCCACTTT. The encoded protein is CASSFAQGRYSPLHF. The variable domain in full, with the rest retrieved from reference TRBV28 and TRBJ1-6, is DVKVTQSSRYLVKRTGEKVFLECVQDMDHENMFWYRQDPGLGLRLIYFSYDVKMKEKGDIPEGYSVSREKKERFSLILESASTNQTSMYLCASSFAQGRYSPLHFGNGTRLTVT.

The V and J genes are TRBV5-3 and TRBJ1-5; D not resolved. TRBV5-3 is recorded as an ORF, its role being uncertain. Between the trimmed V and J ends, which lost 1 base and 3 bases, there was a span of 11 bases. There are 15 residues in the CDR3. The CDR3 loop reads CARSLQEGYNQPQHF. As DNA, the CDR3 is TGTGCCAGAAGCTTGCAGGAGGGCTACAATCAGCCCCAGCATTTT.

The chain employs TRBV23-1 and TRBJ2-1, with D possibly TRBD2 on 5 matching bases. TRBV23-1 qualifies as an ORF whose function is uncertain. V was shortened by 7 bases and J by 9 bases, with 25 bases between the two germline ends. The CDR3 totals 16 residues. The CDR3 reads CASIPAGRRLFGEQFF. The CDR3 DNA reads TGCGCCAGCATCCCTGCTGGGAGAAGATTATTTGGTGAGCAGTTCTTC.